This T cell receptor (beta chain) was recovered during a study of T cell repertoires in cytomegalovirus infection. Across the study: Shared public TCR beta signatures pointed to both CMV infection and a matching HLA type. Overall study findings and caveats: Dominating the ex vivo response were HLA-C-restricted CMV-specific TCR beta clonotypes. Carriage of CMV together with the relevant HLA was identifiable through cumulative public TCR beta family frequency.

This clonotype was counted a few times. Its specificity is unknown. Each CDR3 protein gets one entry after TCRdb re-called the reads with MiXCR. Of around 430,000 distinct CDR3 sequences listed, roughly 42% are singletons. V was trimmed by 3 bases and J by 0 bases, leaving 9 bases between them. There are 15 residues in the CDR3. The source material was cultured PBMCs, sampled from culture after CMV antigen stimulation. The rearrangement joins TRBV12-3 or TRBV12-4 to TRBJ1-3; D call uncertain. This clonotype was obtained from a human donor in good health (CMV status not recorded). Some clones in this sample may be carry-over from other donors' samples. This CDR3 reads CASSLRSYSGNTIYF. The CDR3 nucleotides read TGTGCCAGCAGTTTGAGGAGCTACTCTGGAAACACCATATATTTT.